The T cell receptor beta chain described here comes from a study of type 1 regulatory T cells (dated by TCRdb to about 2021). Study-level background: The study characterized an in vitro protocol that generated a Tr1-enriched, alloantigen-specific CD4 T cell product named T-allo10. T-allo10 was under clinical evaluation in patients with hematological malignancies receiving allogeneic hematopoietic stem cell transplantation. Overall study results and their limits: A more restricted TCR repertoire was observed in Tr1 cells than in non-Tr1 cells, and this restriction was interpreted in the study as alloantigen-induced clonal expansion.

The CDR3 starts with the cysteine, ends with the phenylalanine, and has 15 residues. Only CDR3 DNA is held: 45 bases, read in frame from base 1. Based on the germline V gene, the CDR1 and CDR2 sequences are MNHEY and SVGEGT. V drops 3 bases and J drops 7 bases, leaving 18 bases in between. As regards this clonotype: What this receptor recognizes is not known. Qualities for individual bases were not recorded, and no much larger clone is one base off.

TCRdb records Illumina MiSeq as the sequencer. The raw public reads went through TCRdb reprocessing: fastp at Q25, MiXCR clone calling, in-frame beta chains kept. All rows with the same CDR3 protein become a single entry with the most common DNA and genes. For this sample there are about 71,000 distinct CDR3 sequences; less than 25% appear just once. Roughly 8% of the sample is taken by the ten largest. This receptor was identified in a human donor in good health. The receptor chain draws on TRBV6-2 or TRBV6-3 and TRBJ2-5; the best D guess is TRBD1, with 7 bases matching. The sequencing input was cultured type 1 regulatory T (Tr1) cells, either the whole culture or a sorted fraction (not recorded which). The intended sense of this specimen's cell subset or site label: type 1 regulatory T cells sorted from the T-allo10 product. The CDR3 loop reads CASSYLGQGGRTQYF. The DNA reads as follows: TGTGCCAGCAGTTATTTGGGGCAGGGGGGTCGGACCCAGTACTTC.